The T cell receptor (beta chain) under discussion was sequenced for a study of cytomegalovirus exposure and HLA in healthy donors. With 60 Vbeta and 13 Jbeta primers, the PCR was carried out. Method: immunoSEQ multiplex PCR; TCRdb's copy keeps in-frame clones and lacks some. This table lists tens of thousands of clones. Worth noting for this clone: Its antigen is as yet unknown.

The germline gives CDR1 SGDLS, CDR2 YYNGEE. Between the trimmed V and J ends, which lost 7 bases and 0 bases, there was a span of 21 bases. The CDR3 is 17 amino acids. The study's findings and limits: More clonal expansion characterized HLA-associated TCR beta chains than equally common others in a later analysis.

This receptor was obtained from a male donor in good health and CMV-seropositive. V and J are TRBV9 and TRBJ2-3, with D tentatively TRBD1 (5 bases). The specimen was PBMCs. The CDR3 reads CASAGNSGAFSTDTQYF. As DNA, the CDR3 is TGTGCCAGCGCTGGGAACAGTGGGGCCTTTAGCACAGATACGCAGTATTTT.